The present entry profiles one TCR beta chain with its context. The antigen is undetermined. The record originates from a study of cytomegalovirus exposure and HLA in healthy donors. Study information: Roughly 80 million unique TCRs from HLA-typed donors made up an early data release. Findings of the study overall: Sequencing probably produced one cluster of sequence variants that were highly shared.

This CDR3 is built from 13 residues. The V end was cut by 4 bases, the J end by 5 bases, with 11 bases between. Germline loops: CDR1 MNHNS, CDR2 SASEGT. With 60 Vbeta and 13 Jbeta primers, the PCR was carried out. Data came from immunoSEQ multiplex PCR; TCRdb stores just in-frame clones and leaves some out. Of some 150,000 clones listed, about four fifths are singletons. This clonotype was sampled from a man under 40 in good health and CMV-seronegative. The chain is built from TRBV6-1 and TRBJ1-2; weak D call: TRBD1 (5 bases). The sample comprised PBMCs. DNA of the CDR3: TGTGCCAGCAGTGCCTCGGGGGGTTATGGCTACACCTTC. Amino acid sequence: CASSASGGYGYTF.